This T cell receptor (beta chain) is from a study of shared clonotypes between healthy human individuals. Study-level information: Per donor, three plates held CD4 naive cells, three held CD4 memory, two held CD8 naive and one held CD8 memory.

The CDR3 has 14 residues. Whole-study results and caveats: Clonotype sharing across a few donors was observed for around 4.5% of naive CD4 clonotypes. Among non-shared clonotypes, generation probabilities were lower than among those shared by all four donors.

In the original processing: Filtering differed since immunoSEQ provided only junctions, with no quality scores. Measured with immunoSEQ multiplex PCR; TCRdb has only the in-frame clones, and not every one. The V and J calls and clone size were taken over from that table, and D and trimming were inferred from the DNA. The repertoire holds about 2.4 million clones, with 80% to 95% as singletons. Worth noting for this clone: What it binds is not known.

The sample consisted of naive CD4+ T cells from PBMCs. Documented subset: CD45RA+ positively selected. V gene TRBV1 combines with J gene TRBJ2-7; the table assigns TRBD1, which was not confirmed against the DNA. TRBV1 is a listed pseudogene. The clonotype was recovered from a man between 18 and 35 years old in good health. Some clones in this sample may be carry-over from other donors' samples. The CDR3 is CTSSLDRGAYEQYF. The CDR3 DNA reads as TGCACCAGCAGCCTGGACAGGGGCGCCTACGAGCAGTACTTC.